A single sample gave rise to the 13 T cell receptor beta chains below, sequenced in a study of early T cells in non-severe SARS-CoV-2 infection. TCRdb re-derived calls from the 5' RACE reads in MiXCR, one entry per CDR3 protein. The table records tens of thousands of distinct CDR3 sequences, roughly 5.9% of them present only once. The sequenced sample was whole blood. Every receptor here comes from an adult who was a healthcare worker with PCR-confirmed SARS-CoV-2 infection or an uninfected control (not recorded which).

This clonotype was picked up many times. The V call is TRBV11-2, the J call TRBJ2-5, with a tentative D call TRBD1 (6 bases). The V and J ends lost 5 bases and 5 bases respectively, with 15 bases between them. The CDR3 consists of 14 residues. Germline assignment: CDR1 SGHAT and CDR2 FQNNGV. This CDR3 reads CASSAQGQRETQYF. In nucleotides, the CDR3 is TGTGCCAGCAGCGCCCAGGGGCAGAGGGAGACCCAGTACTTC.

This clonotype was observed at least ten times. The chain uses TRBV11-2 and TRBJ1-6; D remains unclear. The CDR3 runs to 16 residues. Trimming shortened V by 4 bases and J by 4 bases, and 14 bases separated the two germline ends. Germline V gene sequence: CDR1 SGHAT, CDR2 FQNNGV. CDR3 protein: CASSSGDGPYNSPLHF. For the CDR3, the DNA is TGTGCCAGCAGCTCAGGAGACGGACCGTATAATTCACCCCTCCACTTT.

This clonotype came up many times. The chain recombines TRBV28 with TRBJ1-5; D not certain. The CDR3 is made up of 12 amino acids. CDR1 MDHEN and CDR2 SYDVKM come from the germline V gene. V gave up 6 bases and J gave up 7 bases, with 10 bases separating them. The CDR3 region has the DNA TGTGCCAGCAGACTGGCGAGACAGCCCCAGCATTTT. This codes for CASRLARQPQHF.

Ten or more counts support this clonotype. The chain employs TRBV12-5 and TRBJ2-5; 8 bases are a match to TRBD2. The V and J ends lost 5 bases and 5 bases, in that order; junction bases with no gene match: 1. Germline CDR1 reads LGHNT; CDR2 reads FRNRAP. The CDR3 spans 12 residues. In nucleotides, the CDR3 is TGTGCTAGTGGTGGGACTAGGGAGACCCAGTACTTC. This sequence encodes CASGGTRETQYF.

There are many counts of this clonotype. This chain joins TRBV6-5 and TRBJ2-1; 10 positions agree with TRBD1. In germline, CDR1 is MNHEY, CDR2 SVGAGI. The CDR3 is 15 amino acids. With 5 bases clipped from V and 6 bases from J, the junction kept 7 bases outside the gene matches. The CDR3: CASSKPGQGSNEQFF. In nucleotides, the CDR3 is TGTGCCAGCAGTAAACCGGGACAGGGGAGCAATGAGCAGTTCTTC.

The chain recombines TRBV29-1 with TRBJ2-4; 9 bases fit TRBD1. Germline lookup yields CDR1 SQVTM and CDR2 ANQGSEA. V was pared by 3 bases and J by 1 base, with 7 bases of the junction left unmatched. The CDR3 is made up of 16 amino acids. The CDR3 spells CSVDFYRGPAKNIQYF. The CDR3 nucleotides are TGCAGCGTTGACTTCTACAGGGGGCCCGCCAAAAACATTCAGTACTTC.

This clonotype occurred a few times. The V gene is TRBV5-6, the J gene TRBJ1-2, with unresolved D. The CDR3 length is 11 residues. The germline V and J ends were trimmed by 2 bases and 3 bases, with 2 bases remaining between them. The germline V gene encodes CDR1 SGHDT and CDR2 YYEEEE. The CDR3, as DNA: TGTGCCAGCAGCTTACACTATGGCTACACCTTC. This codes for CASSLHYGYTF.

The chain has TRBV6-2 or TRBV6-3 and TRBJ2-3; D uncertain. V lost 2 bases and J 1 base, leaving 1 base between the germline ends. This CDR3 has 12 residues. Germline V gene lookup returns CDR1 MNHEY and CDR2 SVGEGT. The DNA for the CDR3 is TGTGCCAGCAGTTACCGCACAGATACGCAGTATTTT. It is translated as CASSYRTDTQYF.

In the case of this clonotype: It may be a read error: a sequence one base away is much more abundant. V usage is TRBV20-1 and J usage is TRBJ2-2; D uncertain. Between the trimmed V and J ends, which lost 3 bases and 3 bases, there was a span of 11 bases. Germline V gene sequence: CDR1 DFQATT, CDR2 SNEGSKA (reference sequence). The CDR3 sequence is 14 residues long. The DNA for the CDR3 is TGCAGTGCTAGCCCGGTTCTCGACACCGGGGAGCTGTTTTTT. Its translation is CSASPVLDTGELFF.

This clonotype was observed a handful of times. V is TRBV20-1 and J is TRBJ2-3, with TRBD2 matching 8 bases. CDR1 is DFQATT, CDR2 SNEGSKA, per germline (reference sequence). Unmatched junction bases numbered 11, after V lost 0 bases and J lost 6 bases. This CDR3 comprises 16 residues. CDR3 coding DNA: TGCAGTGCTAGAGATAGGAGCGGGAGTCAGTGGGATACGCAGTATTTT. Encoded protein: CSARDRSGSQWDTQYF.

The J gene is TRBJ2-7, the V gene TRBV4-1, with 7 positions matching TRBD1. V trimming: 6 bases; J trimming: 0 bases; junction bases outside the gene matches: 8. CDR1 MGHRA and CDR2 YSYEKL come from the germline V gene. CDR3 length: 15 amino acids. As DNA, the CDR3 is TGCGCCAGCAGAGGTGTCAGGGGGAGCTCCTACGAGCAGTACTTC. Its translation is CASRGVRGSSYEQYF.

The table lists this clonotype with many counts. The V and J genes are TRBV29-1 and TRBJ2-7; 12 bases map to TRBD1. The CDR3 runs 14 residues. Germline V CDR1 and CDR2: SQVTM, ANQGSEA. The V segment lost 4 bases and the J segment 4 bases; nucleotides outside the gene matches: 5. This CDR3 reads CSVGGTGGQYEQYF. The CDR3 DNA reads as TGCAGCGTTGGAGGGACAGGGGGCCAGTACGAGCAGTACTTC.

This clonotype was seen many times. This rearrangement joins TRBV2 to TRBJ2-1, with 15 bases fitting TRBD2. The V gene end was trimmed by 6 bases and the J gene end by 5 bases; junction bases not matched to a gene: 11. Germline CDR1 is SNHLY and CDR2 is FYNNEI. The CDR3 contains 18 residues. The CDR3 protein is CASSGGLAGGPGNNEQFF. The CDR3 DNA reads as TGTGCCAGCAGCGGAGGACTAGCGGGGGGGCCCGGTAACAATGAGCAGTTCTTC.